Detailed here is one T cell receptor beta chain. Its antigen is not known. The PCR made use of 60 Vbeta and 13 Jbeta primers. Profiled with immunoSEQ multiplex PCR; TCRdb holds only in-frame clones, not every one. The sample has a few hundred thousand clones; around 90% are singletons. These data come from a study of cytomegalovirus exposure and HLA in healthy donors. General study results and limits: In an earlier analysis, productive rearrangement rates for most beta V segments clustered near 90% or 30%. Cytomegalovirus-associated TCR beta chains were listed, numbering some 170.

The V gene lost 3 bases and the J gene lost 0 bases, with 18 bases spanning the gap. Germline V gene data show CDR1 as SNHLY and CDR2 as FYNNEI. The CDR3 sequence is 18 residues long. The sequenced sample was PBMCs. The rearrangement links TRBV2 to TRBJ1-5, with a tentative D call TRBD1 (6 bases). The sequence came from a woman aged 18-29 years in good health and CMV-seronegative. The DNA of the CDR3 is TGTGCCAGCAGTGAGCGGCGGACAGCGGCTTATAGCAATCAGCCCCAGCATTTT. It codes for CASSERRTAAYSNQPQHF.